The rows below give T cell receptor beta chains drawn from one sample of a study of identical twins. One entry per CDR3 protein results from TCRdb running MiXCR on the 5' RACE reads. The sample includes around 1.7 million distinct CDR3 sequences, under 35% of them seen just once. The specimen was cord blood. The receptors derive from a newborn girl in good health. CDR3s include the opening cysteine and the closing phenylalanine or tryptophan. D genes are given only for firm matches. For some rows the clone size is stated as once, few or many, or as a class when expanded; others skip it.

j_gene	d_gene	v_gene	len	abundance	CDR3nt	CDR3aa
TRBJ1-2	NA	TRBV27	13	few	TGTGCCAGCAGTACCGACAGCTACTATGGCTACACCTTC	CASSTDSYYGYTF
TRBJ2-3	NA	TRBV20-1	16	NA	TGCAGTGCTACCCCCCATGAGCGGTCTAGCACAGATACGCAGTATTTT	CSATPHERSSTDTQYF
TRBJ1-2	NA	TRBV7-2	17	few	TGTGCCAGCAGCTTAGCGGGGTTCTCAGGGCGTAACTATGGCTACACCTTC	CASSLAGFSGRNYGYTF
TRBJ2-7	NA	TRBV11-2	18	NA	TGTGCCAGCAGCACCGGGACGCCCCTTCGGCCTCCCTACAATGAGCAGTACTTC	CASSTGTPLRPPYNEQYF
TRBJ2-5	NA	TRBV3-1	14	few	TGTGCCAGCAGCCAAGATAGGGGATACGAGACCCAGTACTTC	CASSQDRGYETQYF
TRBJ2-1	NA	TRBV7-8	13	NA	TGTGCCAGCAGCTCCGGGACTCATGGTGAGCAGTTCTTC	CASSSGTHGEQFF
TRBJ2-7	TRBD1	TRBV5-1	16	NA	TGCGCCAGCAGGTTCCCCACAGGGGGCAGACAACACGAGCAGTACTTC	CASRFPTGGRQHEQYF
TRBJ2-3	TRBD1	TRBV3-1	15	few	TGTGCCAGCAGCTTTCTGGACAGGTTCACAGATACGCAGTATTTT	CASSFLDRFTDTQYF
TRBJ2-3	NA	TRBV6-1	16	NA	TGTGCCAGCAGAGGGCAGGGGAACATCGGTACAGATACGCAGTATTTT	CASRGQGNIGTDTQYF
TRBJ2-5	NA	TRBV20-1	12	NA	TGCAGTGCTCACAGGGCGTGGGAGACCCAGTACTTC	CSAHRAWETQYF
TRBJ2-1	NA	TRBV27	13	NA	TGTGCCAGCAGTAAAATAGCCAACGATGAGCAGTTCTTC	CASSKIANDEQFF
TRBJ1-2	NA	TRBV29-1	13	NA	TGCAGCGTTGTGGGTAGGGGGGTGGCTGGCTACACCTTC	CSVVGRGVAGYTF
TRBJ1-2	NA	TRBV2	13	NA	TGTGCCAGCCAGCCGGGAGCTAACTATGGCTACACCTTC	CASQPGANYGYTF
TRBJ2-2	TRBD1	TRBV28	16	NA	TGTGCCAGCAGTTTACCTCAGGGGGCGGGAACCGGGGAGCTGTTTTTT	CASSLPQGAGTGELFF
TRBJ2-1	NA	TRBV27	14	few	TGTGCCAGCACCATCAGGCTAGGTTTCAATGAGCAGTTCTTC	CASTIRLGFNEQFF
TRBJ1-2	NA	TRBV6-5	14	once	TGTGCCAGCAGAACACCCTGGGGGAACCATGGCTACACCTTC	CASRTPWGNHGYTF
TRBJ2-3	NA	TRBV7-9	18	NA	TGTGCCAGCAGCTTAGCGCCCCTAGCAGGAGTGGGGGCAGATACGCAGTATTTT	CASSLAPLAGVGADTQYF
TRBJ1-2	NA	TRBV28	16	NA	TGTGCCAGCACCTCCCGAGGACGGACGCTTAACTATGGCTACACCTTC	CASTSRGRTLNYGYTF
TRBJ2-7	TRBD2	TRBV5-1	14	many	TGCGCCAGCCGACGGATAGCGGGGAGCTACGAGCAGTACTTC	CASRRIAGSYEQYF
TRBJ2-7	TRBD1	TRBV7-2	15	few	TGTGCCAGCAGCCTCCGACAGGGGATTTTCGACGAGCAGTACTTC	CASSLRQGIFDEQYF
TRBJ1-1	NA	TRBV19	16	NA	TGTGCCAGTAGACGGGACGGATTATCCATGAACACTGAAGCTTTCTTT	CASRRDGLSMNTEAFF
TRBJ2-5	TRBD2	TRBV3-1	16	NA	TGTGCCAGCAGCCAAGGGACTAGCCTCTATTACAATGAGCAGTACTTC	CASSQGTSLYYNEQYF
TRBJ1-1	NA	TRBV5-5	14	NA	TGTGCCACCCACAGGGCGAACATGAACACTGAAGCTTTCTTT	CATHRANMNTEAFF
TRBJ2-5	NA	TRBV12-3/TRBV12-4	11	NA	TGTGCCGGCAGTCAAACCTGGACCCAGTACTTC	CAGSQTWTQYF
TRBJ1-6	TRBD1	TRBV5-1	20	NA	TGCGCCAGCAGCTTGTCTCCGGGACAGGGCCCGTCGGTCTATAATTCACCCCTCCACTTT	CASSLSPGQGPSVYNSPLHF
TRBJ2-3	NA	TRBV12-3/TRBV12-4	16	few	TGTGCCAGCAGTTTATCGGTTGCGGGTAGCACAGATACGCAGTATTTT	CASSLSVAGSTDTQYF
TRBJ1-3	NA	TRBV13	17	NA	TGTGCCAGCAGCTCGCCTCGACGGCGGAGCTCTGGAAACACCATATATTTT	CASSSPRRRSSGNTIYF
TRBJ1-2	TRBD1	TRBV5-6	15	few	TGTGCCAGCAGCTTCCCCTGGGACAGGGGCTATGGCTACACCTTC	CASSFPWDRGYGYTF
TRBJ2-7	NA	TRBV7-8	15	NA	TGTGCCCGCAGCTTCCGACGGGGCTCCTACAATGAGCAGTACTTC	CARSFRRGSYNEQYF
TRBJ2-3	NA	TRBV5-1	15	few	TGCGCCAGCAGCCCCTTAGGAGGGTTCACAGATACGCAGTATTTT	CASSPLGGFTDTQYF
TRBJ2-7	NA	TRBV29-1	14	few	TGCAGCGTTGGCCTAGGGAGCTCCTACAATGAGCAGTACTTC	CSVGLGSSYNEQYF
TRBJ2-1	TRBD2	TRBV12-3/TRBV12-4	12	many	TGCGCCAGCAGCTTGGGAGCGGGGGAGCAGTTCTTC	CASSLGAGEQFF
TRBJ1-5	TRBD1	TRBV6-5	15	few	TGTGCCAGCAGTTCTTCCGGGACAGTCAATCAGCCCCAGCATTTT	CASSSSGTVNQPQHF
TRBJ1-2	TRBD1	TRBV3-1	16	few	TGTGCCAGCAGCCTACAGGGGGCCAAGGCTAACTATGGCTACACCTTC	CASSLQGAKANYGYTF
TRBJ1-4	NA	TRBV9	13	NA	TGTGCCAGTTCTCAAACAGGGATTGAAAAACCGTTTTTT	CASSQTGIEKPFF
TRBJ2-3	NA	TRBV12-3/TRBV12-4	15	many	TGTGCCAGCAGCCCCCACAGGGCACCCACAGATACGCAGTATTTT	CASSPHRAPTDTQYF
TRBJ1-1	TRBD1	TRBV20-1	13	NA	TGCGGTGCTAGAGATAAAACAGGGGCTGAAGCTTTCTTT	CGARDKTGAEAFF
TRBJ1-4	NA	TRBV14	15	NA	TGTGCCAGCAGCGCCCGAAGACGAACTAATGAAAAACTGTTTTTT	CASSARRRTNEKLFF
TRBJ2-1	TRBD2	TRBV20-1	17	NA	TGCAGTGCTAGAGCTAGCGGGAGAATCCTTACGCTGATGGAGCAGTTCTTC	CSARASGRILTLMEQFF
TRBJ2-6	NA	TRBV21-1	18	NA	TGTGCCAGCAGCAAAGGGACAGGGCGGCCCTCTGGGGCCAACGTCCTGACTTTC	CASSKGTGRPSGANVLTF
TRBJ2-5	TRBD1	TRBV27	14	few	TGTGCCAGCAGTTTATGGACAGGGTCGGAGACCCAGTACTTC	CASSLWTGSETQYF
TRBJ2-3	TRBD2	TRBV7-8	18	NA	TGTGCCAGCAGCTTACCCGGGACTAGCGGGGGGTGGGCAGATACGCAGTATTTT	CASSLPGTSGGWADTQYF
TRBJ2-5	TRBD1	TRBV11-2	16	NA	TGTGCCAGCAGCGTACCAAGGTGGGACAGCCAAGAGACCCAGTACTTC	CASSVPRWDSQETQYF
TRBJ2-1	NA	TRBV7-2	15	NA	TGTGCCAGCAGCTTGGCTAGCCCCCTATACAATGAGCAGTTCTTC	CASSLASPLYNEQFF
TRBJ2-3	NA	TRBV7-6	13	NA	TGTGCCAGCAGCTTAAAAGGCTCTACTCCGCAGTATTTT	CASSLKGSTPQYF
TRBJ1-1	NA	TRBV6-5	15	NA	TGTGCCAGCAGTTACTCGAACAGGGTCCAAACTGAAGCTTTCTTT	CASSYSNRVQTEAFF
TRBJ2-7	NA	TRBV27	13	NA	TGTGCCAGCAGTTTATCGGCTGGACCCGAGCAGTACTTC	CASSLSAGPEQYF
TRBJ2-4	NA	TRBV6-1	14	NA	TGTGCCAGCACCGGAGCAGTAGCCAAAAACATTCAGTACTTC	CASTGAVAKNIQYF
TRBJ2-3	TRBD2	TRBV2	19	NA	TGTGCCAGCAGTGAAAGACTAGCGGGAGGGGGAACTCGCACAGATACGCAGTATTTT	CASSERLAGGGTRTDTQYF
TRBJ2-1	TRBD2	TRBV4-2	15	NA	TGTGCCAGCAGCCGGAGCGGGGGGAATAGTAATGAGCAGTTCTTC	CASSRSGGNSNEQFF
TRBJ1-1	TRBD1	TRBV29-1	13	NA	TGCAGCGTGGATGACGGGACAGCCCATGAAGCTTTCTTT	CSVDDGTAHEAFF
TRBJ1-1	TRBD1	TRBV9	16	NA	TGTGCCAGCAGCCCTGTACCCAGGGGGCTAAACACTGAAGCTTTCTTT	CASSPVPRGLNTEAFF
TRBJ1-1	TRBD1	TRBV9	16	few	TGTTCCAGCAGCGTAGTGGGGACAGGGGATGAAGGAAAAGCTTTCTTT	CSSSVVGTGDEGKAFF
TRBJ2-3	NA	TRBV18	15	NA	TGTGCCAGCTCACCAGGCTACTGGAGGACAGATACGCAGTATTTT	CASSPGYWRTDTQYF
TRBJ2-5	NA	TRBV28	14	few	TGTGCCAGCAACCTCGGGGGGCCTCAAGAGACCCAGTACTTC	CASNLGGPQETQYF
TRBJ1-2	TRBD1	TRBV7-9	15	few	TGTGCCAGCAGCTTCGCCAGGACAGGCAACTATGGCTACACCTTC	CASSFARTGNYGYTF